This T cell receptor (beta chain) was obtained from a study of cytomegalovirus exposure and HLA in healthy donors. Researchers ran the PCR with 60 Vbeta and 13 Jbeta primers. Repertoires were generated with immunoSEQ multiplex PCR, while TCRdb's copy carries only in-frame clones and drops some. The repertoire holds roughly 100,000 clones, with about 74% as singletons. Overall study results and limits: A later look showed TCR association rates differing by HLA locus, highest for DRB1 and lowest for HLA-C.

This clone was observed a single time. The antigen is not known. Germline lookup yields CDR1 DFQATT and CDR2 SNEGSKA (reference sequence). The CDR3 contains 11 residues. Between the trimmed V and J ends, which lost 3 bases and 5 bases, there was a span of 8 bases. The origin of this receptor is a male donor in good health and CMV-seropositive. The sequencing sample was made of PBMCs. V usage is TRBV20-1 and J usage is TRBJ2-7, with D tentatively TRBD1 (5 bases). The CDR3 loop reads CSARDIHEQYF. CDR3 DNA: TGCAGTGCTAGGGACATCCACGAGCAGTACTTC.